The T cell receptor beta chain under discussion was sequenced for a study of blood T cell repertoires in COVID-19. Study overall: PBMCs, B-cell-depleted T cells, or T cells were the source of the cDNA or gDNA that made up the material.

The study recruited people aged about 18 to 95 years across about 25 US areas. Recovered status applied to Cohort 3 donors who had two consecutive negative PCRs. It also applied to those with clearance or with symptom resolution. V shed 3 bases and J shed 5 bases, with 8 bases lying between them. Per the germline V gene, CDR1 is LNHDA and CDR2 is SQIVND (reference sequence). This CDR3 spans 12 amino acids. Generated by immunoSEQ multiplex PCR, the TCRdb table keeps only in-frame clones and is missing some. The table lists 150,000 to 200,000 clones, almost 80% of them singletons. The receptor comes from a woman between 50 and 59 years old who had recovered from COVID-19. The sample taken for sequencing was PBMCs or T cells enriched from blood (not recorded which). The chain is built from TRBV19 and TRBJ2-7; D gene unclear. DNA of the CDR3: TGTGCCAGTAGTATCGGGTGGGACGAGCAGTACTTC. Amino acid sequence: CASSIGWDEQYF.